This entry describes one TCR beta chain. V was cut by 6 bases and J by 3 bases, with 15 bases left in between. Germline CDR1 is GTSNPN and CDR2 is SVGIG (reference sequence). The CDR3 runs to 13 residues. The entry originates in a study of technical replicates of blood from a few donors. Method: immunoSEQ multiplex PCR; TCRdb's copy keeps in-frame clones and lacks some. The table records tens of thousands of clones, around 94% of them present only once. V usage is TRBV30 and J usage is TRBJ2-7; tentative D call: TRBD2 (6 bases). The TCR originated in a human donor in good health. The sequenced sample was T cells isolated from PBMCs. In nucleotides, the CDR3 is TGTGCCTGTGACCCTGGACTACACTACGAGCAGTACTTC. It yields the protein CACDPGLHYEQYF.